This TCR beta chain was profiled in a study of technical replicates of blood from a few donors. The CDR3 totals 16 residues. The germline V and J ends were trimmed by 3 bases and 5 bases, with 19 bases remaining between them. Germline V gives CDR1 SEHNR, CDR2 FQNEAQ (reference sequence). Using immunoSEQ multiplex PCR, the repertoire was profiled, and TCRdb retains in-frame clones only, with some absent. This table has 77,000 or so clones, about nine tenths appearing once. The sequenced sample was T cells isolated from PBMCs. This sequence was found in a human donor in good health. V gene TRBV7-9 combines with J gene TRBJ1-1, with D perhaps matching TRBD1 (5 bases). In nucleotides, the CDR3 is TGTGCCAGCAGCTTTTTTGGGGGTGGAGGAGGGACTGAAGCTTTCTTT. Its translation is CASSFFGGGGGTEAFF.